This entry lists 15 T cell receptor beta chains sequenced from one sample in a study of T cells in localized non-small cell lung cancer (dated by TCRdb to about 2020). Library prep was done by the immunoSEQ multiplex PCR assay. TCRdb's version of the immuneACCESS table is confined to in-frame rearrangements and falls short of the full clone set. An unresolved V gene accounts for under half of the shortfall where checked; the remainder is of unknown origin. The sample includes 60,000 to 75,000 clones, with 84% observed a single time. The ten largest make up about 13% of the sample. The input for sequencing was peripheral blood, taken before any cancer treatment. The receptors shown here come from an older female donor with stage I lung adenocarcinoma.

The chain carries TRBV7-2 and TRBJ2-7; tentatively, D is TRBD2 (6 bases). Germline V gives CDR1 SGHTA, CDR2 FQGNSA. This CDR3 is built from 14 residues. Deletions cut 5 bases from V and 1 base from J, with 12 bases between. The DNA of the CDR3 is TGTGCCAGCAGCCTCTCTAGCGATTCCTACGAGCAGTACTTC. Protein: CASSLSSDSYEQYF.

The genes are TRBV19 and TRBJ2-7, with a possible D match to TRBD1 (5 bases). Germline-derived CDR1 and CDR2 are LNHDA and SQIVND (reference sequence). V lost 6 bases and J lost 0, with 18 bases in between. The CDR3 contains 16 residues. Here the CDR3 reads CASSPRVFLSSYEQYF. The DNA for the CDR3 is TGTGCCAGTAGCCCCAGGGTCTTCCTGAGCTCCTACGAGCAGTACTTC.

CDR3 amino acids: CASSLGGMTQHF. The CDR3 bases are TGTGCCAGCAGCTTAGGGGGTATGACCCAGCATTTT. J is TRBJ1-5 and V is TRBV7-9, with D unclear. V lost 1 base and J 11 bases, leaving 9 bases between the germline ends. Germline loops: CDR1 SEHNR, CDR2 FQNEAQ (reference sequence). This CDR3 contains 12 residues.

J is TRBJ2-2 and V is TRBV19; D gene ambiguous. This CDR3 is built from 15 residues. Germline V lookup: CDR1 LNHDA, CDR2 SQIVND (reference sequence). Trimming removed 2 bases from V and 5 bases from J, with 12 bases in between. CDR3: CASSIRSPSTGELFF. Here the CDR3 DNA reads TGTGCCAGTAGTATAAGGTCCCCGAGTACCGGGGAGCTGTTTTTT.

The chain is built from TRBV7-9 and TRBJ2-1; tentative D call: TRBD2 (6 bases). The CDR3 spans 15 residues. The germline gives CDR1 SEHNR, CDR2 FQNEAQ (reference sequence). Trimming stripped 2 bases from V and 6 bases from J, with 14 bases between. The CDR3 here is CASSLPGLRGNEQFF. The CDR3 DNA follows: TGTGCCAGCAGCTTACCGGGACTCAGAGGCAATGAGCAGTTCTTC.

The chain combines TRBV5-4 with TRBJ2-4, with D possibly TRBD1 on 6 matching bases. There are 15 residues in the CDR3. Deletions cut 4 bases from V and 0 bases from J, with 11 bases between. CDR1 and CDR2 (germline): SGHNT, YYREEE (reference sequence). In DNA, the CDR3 is TGTGCCAGCAGCCGGACAGATCTAGCCAAAAACATTCAGTACTTC. It encodes CASSRTDLAKNIQYF. The whole variable domain, filled in from reference TRBV5-4 and TRBJ2-4, reads ETGVTQSPTHLIKTRGQQVTLRCSSQSGHNTVSWYQQALGQGPQFIFQYYREEENGRGNFPPRFSGLQFPNYSSELNVNALELDDSALYLCASSRTDLAKNIQYFGAGTRLSVL.

The genes are TRBV30 and TRBJ2-7, with TRBD2 matching 11 bases. CDR3 length: 17 amino acids. In germline, CDR1 is GTSNPN, CDR2 SVGIG (reference sequence). V trimming: 1 base; J trimming: 2 bases; junction bases outside the gene matches: 10. The CDR3 nucleotides read TGTGCCTGGAGTGGGGACGAATCTAGCGGGAGGACCTACGAGCAGTACTTC. Residues: CAWSGDESSGRTYEQYF.

The gene calls are TRBV9 and TRBJ1-5; 8 nucleotides line up with TRBD1. The CDR3 is made up of 14 amino acids. V dropped 3 bases and J dropped 6; count of bases not matched to a gene: 5. Germline CDR1 and CDR2: SGDLS and YYNGEE. DNA of the CDR3: TGTGCCAGCAGCGGAACAGGGGGAGTTCAGCCCCAGCATTTT. Translating gives CASSGTGGVQPQHF.

In this sample, this clone turned up a few times. One junction end disagrees with the germline gene, perhaps due to a read error. The chain has TRBV9 and TRBJ1-2; D ambiguous. The germline V gene encodes CDR1 SGDLS and CDR2 YYNGEE. The CDR3 is 13 amino acids. In DNA, the CDR3 is TGTGCCAGCAGCGTACAATGGAACTTTGGCTACACCTTC. This translates into CASSVQWNFGYTF.

This clone appeared once. The chain couples TRBV30 to TRBJ2-7, with no clear D. V gave up 1 base and J gave up 3 bases, with 4 bases separating them. CDR3 size: 11 residues. CDR1 GTSNPN and CDR2 SVGIG come from the germline V gene (reference sequence). The CDR3 DNA follows: TGTGCCTGGAGTGATAGCTACGAGCAGTACTTC. Its translation is CAWSDSYEQYF.

The chain recombines TRBV6-5 with TRBJ2-5, with D possibly matching TRBD1 (5 bases). The V and J ends lost 4 bases and 7 bases respectively, with 16 bases between them. The CDR3 loop spans 14 amino acids. Germline values: CDR1 MNHEY, CDR2 SVGAGI. The CDR3 loop reads CASSSWGTTGTQYF. CDR3 coding DNA: TGTGCCAGCAGTTCCTGGGGCACTACAGGGACCCAGTACTTC.

J is TRBJ2-1 and V is TRBV7-3; D ambiguous. The V end was cut by 7 bases, the J end by 8 bases, with 9 bases between. The CDR3 loop spans 11 amino acids. Germline V gene sequence: CDR1 SGHTA, CDR2 FQGTGA. CDR3 protein: CASTNGDEQFF. The CDR3 DNA is TGTGCCAGCACAAACGGCGATGAGCAGTTCTTC.

J is TRBJ2-2 and V is TRBV7-9; no reliable D call. Germline CDR1 is SEHNR and CDR2 is FQNEAQ (reference sequence). V dropped 0 bases and J dropped 2 bases, with 7 bases sitting between them. This CDR3 is built from 15 residues. The CDR3 sequence is CASSLASINTGELFF. The CDR3 region has the DNA TGTGCCAGCAGCTTAGCGTCAATTAACACCGGGGAGCTGTTTTTT.

The rearrangement joins TRBV25-1 to TRBJ1-1, with a possible D match to TRBD1 (6 bases). The CDR3 covers 13 residues. V lost 6 bases to trimming and J lost 5 bases, with 13 bases between them. CDR1 is MGHDK, CDR2 SYGVNS, per germline. This CDR3 reads CASRTRQATEAFF. CDR3 coding DNA: TGTGCCAGCAGGACCCGACAGGCGACTGAAGCTTTCTTT.

The V call is TRBV5-4, the J call TRBJ2-7; either TRBD1 or TRBD2 may supply D (5 bases each). Trimming cost V 4 bases and J 0 bases, with 11 bases left between them. The germline V gene encodes CDR1 SGHNT and CDR2 YYREEE (reference sequence). CDR3 length: 14 residues. The DNA of the CDR3 is TGTGCCAGCAGCCCCGGGACGATCTCCTACGAGCAGTACTTC. The encoded protein is CASSPGTISYEQYF.